The next 30 T cell receptor beta chains were all read from a single sample in a study of OX40 agonist ivuxolimab in advanced cancers. Sequencing used immunoSEQ multiplex PCR; TCRdb keeps in-frame clones, though not all of them. The table has about 50,000 clones, around nine tenths seen once; the top ten hold 10% to 15%. The sample consisted of CD4+ or CD8+ T cells sorted from blood, taken in a trial of the OX40 agonist ivuxolimab. These receptor sequences come from an adult with an advanced solid tumor such as melanoma, head and neck, liver or kidney cancer.

The V gene is TRBV4-1, the J gene TRBJ2-5; TRBD2 matches at 13 bases. V gave up 3 bases and J gave up 3 bases; unmatched junction bases: 10. Germline V gene data show CDR1 as MGHRA and CDR2 as YSYEKL. The length of the CDR3 is 18 residues. As DNA, the CDR3 is TGCGCCAGCAGCCATCATTCGTCCACTAGCGGGGGGGAAGAGACCCAGTACTTC. Translation gives CASSHHSSTSGGEETQYF.

The chain has TRBV6-1 and TRBJ2-1, with D unresolved. Germline lookup yields CDR1 MNHNS and CDR2 SASEGT. The CDR3 is 15 residues long. Trimming removed 2 bases at V and 4 bases at J, with 12 bases between. The chain's CDR3 is CASSEWTWLYNEQFF. DNA of the CDR3: TGTGCCAGCAGTGAATGGACCTGGTTATACAATGAGCAGTTCTTC.

The V call is TRBV19, the J call TRBJ2-7; D is possibly TRBD1 or TRBD2 (5 bases each). The V gene's germline CDR1 is LNHDA and CDR2 SQIVND (reference sequence). The CDR3 is 14 residues long. Trimming pared 5 bases from V and 2 bases from J, leaving 13 bases between. The CDR3 spells CASSPGTAPYEQYF. The CDR3 coding sequence is TGTGCCAGTAGTCCCGGGACGGCTCCCTACGAGCAGTACTTC.

V gene TRBV4-1 combines with J gene TRBJ2-7; tentatively, D is TRBD1 or TRBD2 (5 bases each). The CDR3 has 14 amino acids. Deletions cut 1 base from V and 5 bases from J, with 12 bases between. Germline V lookup: CDR1 MGHRA, CDR2 YSYEKL. CDR3 sequence (DNA): TGCGCCAGCAGCCAAGTGTGGGGGTTGGACGAGCAGTACTTC. Protein: CASSQVWGLDEQYF.

The table lists this clone with a few counts. The chain employs TRBV5-1 and TRBJ2-6; unclear D gene. With 4 bases removed from V and 4 bases from J, the gap between germline ends came to 12 bases. From germline, CDR1 is SGHRS and CDR2 YFSETQ. The CDR3 runs to 15 residues. The CDR3 nucleotides read TGCGCCAGCAGCCCAGGCCTCACCGGGGCCAACGTCCTGACTTTC. Encoded protein: CASSPGLTGANVLTF.

This chain uses TRBV6-5 with TRBJ2-7, with D maybe TRBD1 (6 bases). The CDR3 has 12 residues. The V gene's germline CDR1 is MNHEY and CDR2 SVGAGI. V was cut by 6 bases and J by 4 bases, with 10 bases left in between. The chain's CDR3 is CASRGHEYEQYF. In DNA form, the CDR3 reads TGTGCCAGCAGGGGACATGAATACGAGCAGTACTTC.

The chain recombines TRBV28 with TRBJ1-2, with 8 bases fitting TRBD1. The CDR3 contains 16 residues. The germline CDR1 and CDR2 sequences are MDHEN and SYDVKM. Trimming cost V 2 bases and J 2 bases; bases outside gene matches: 7. CDR3 in amino acids: CASSLTAGGTNYGYTF. The CDR3 DNA reads as TGTGCCAGCAGTTTAACCGCAGGGGGCACGAACTATGGCTACACCTTC.

The gene calls are TRBV7-9 and TRBJ1-1; 9 bases agree with TRBD1. The germline gives CDR1 SEHNR, CDR2 FQNEAQ (reference sequence). This CDR3 spans 14 amino acids. The trim removed 5 bases at V and 8 bases at J, leaving 9 bases unmatched. The CDR3 DNA sequence: TGTGCCAGCAGCCAACGGACAGGGGCGGCGGAAGCTTTCTTT. It is translated as CASSQRTGAAEAFF.

The chain has TRBV18 and TRBJ2-1; TRBD1 is a possible D gene (6 bases). Germline V gene sequence: CDR1 KGHSH, CDR2 LQKENI. V was cut by 3 bases and J by 1 base, with 10 bases left in between. The CDR3 loop spans 15 amino acids. The CDR3 nucleotides read TGTGCCAGCTCACCGGGTACAGGGTCCTACAATGAGCAGTTCTTC. It translates to CASSPGTGSYNEQFF.

J is TRBJ1-2 and V is TRBV9, with a possible D match to TRBD1 (5 bases). Germline values: CDR1 SGDLS, CDR2 YYNGEE. CDR3 length equals 17 residues. V lost 3 bases and J lost 4, with 22 bases in between. Written as DNA, the CDR3 is TGTGCCAGCAGCGAGGGAGGGGTGGCAGGGTTACGCTATGGCTACACCTTC. Its translation is CASSEGGVAGLRYGYTF.

The rearrangement joins TRBV5-8 to TRBJ1-2; D remains unclear. Germline CDR1 SGHTS, CDR2 YDEGEE. This CDR3 contains 12 residues. Trimming shortened V by 4 bases and J by 3 bases, and 7 bases separated the two germline ends. CDR3 in DNA: TGTGCCAGCAGCCTTGGGGACTATGGCTACACCTTC. Its protein is CASSLGDYGYTF.

CDR3 protein: CASSLGVGTGQSYEQYF. The CDR3 bases are TGCGCCAGCAGCCTGGGAGTTGGGACAGGGCAGTCCTACGAGCAGTACTTC. This chain joins TRBV5-1 and TRBJ2-7; TRBD1 agrees at 9 bases. The CDR3 runs to 17 residues. The germline gives CDR1 SGHRS, CDR2 YFSETQ. V was pared by 4 bases and J by 1 base, with 12 bases of the junction left unmatched. The full variable domain, in which reference TRBV5-1 and TRBJ2-7 provide the parts outside the CDR3, is KAGVTQTPRYLIKTRGQQVTLSCSPISGHRSVSWYQQTPGQGLQFLFEYFSETQRNKGNFPGRFSGRQFSNSRSEMNVSTLELGDSALYLCASSLGVGTGQSYEQYFGPGTRLTVT.

This rearrangement joins TRBV9 to TRBJ2-5; the match to TRBD1 covers 8 bases. CDR1 is SGDLS, CDR2 YYNGEE, per germline. This CDR3 comprises 15 residues. Trimming cost V 4 bases and J 1 base; bases outside gene matches: 6. In DNA, the CDR3 is TGTGCCAGCAGCCCCAGGACAGGGCCCCAAGAGACCCAGTACTTC. Translating gives CASSPRTGPQETQYF.

J is TRBJ1-4 and V is TRBV15; the D gene is possibly TRBD1 (6 bases). Germline assignment: CDR1 LNHNV and CDR2 YYDKDF (reference sequence). The length of the CDR3 is 15 residues. Trimming removed 5 bases at V and 7 bases at J, with 17 bases between. Here the CDR3 reads CATSVTGSVGEKLFF. The DNA of the CDR3 is TGTGCCACCAGCGTAACAGGGTCGGTGGGTGAAAAACTGTTTTTT.

This clone was seen only a few times. This chain joins TRBV9 and TRBJ2-2; TRBD2 agrees at 8 bases. Germline CDR1 SGDLS, CDR2 YYNGEE. The CDR3 runs 13 residues. J gave up 7 bases and V 3 bases, and 2 bases lay outside the gene matches. Here the CDR3 DNA reads TGTGCCAGCAGCGGCGGGGGGATCGGGGAGCTGTTTTTT. The encoded protein is CASSGGGIGELFF.

J is TRBJ1-1 and V is TRBV11-3; D ambiguous. Germline CDR1 and CDR2: SGHNT and YENEEA. The CDR3 consists of 12 residues. Trimming pared 5 bases from V and 8 bases from J, leaving 12 bases between. The CDR3 DNA is TGTGCCAGCAGCCTGGACCGGCAAGAAGCTTTCTTT. Its protein product is CASSLDRQEAFF.

V is TRBV6-1 and J is TRBJ2-7; D may be TRBD1 (6 bases). CDR1 and CDR2 (germline): MNHNS, SASEGT. Trimming pared 1 base from V and 7 bases from J, leaving 11 bases between. The CDR3 totals 13 residues. CDR3 residues: CASSEVVGAEQYF. CDR3 sequence (DNA): TGTGCCAGCAGTGAAGTTGTGGGGGCAGAGCAGTACTTC.

The J gene is TRBJ1-4, the V gene TRBV4-1; a weak D match, TRBD1 (6 bases). Trimming removed 4 bases from V and 4 bases from J, with 10 bases in between. The CDR3 contains 14 residues. The germline V gene encodes CDR1 MGHRA and CDR2 YSYEKL. The CDR3 spells CASSLGGLNEKLFF. In DNA, the CDR3 is TGCGCCAGCAGCCTAGGGGGGCTTAATGAAAAACTGTTTTTT.

The genes are TRBV2 and TRBJ2-7; TRBD2 matches at 11 bases. Germline V gives CDR1 SNHLY, CDR2 FYNNEI. This CDR3 comprises 16 residues. The junction had 2 bases not matched to a gene; V was cut back by 0 bases and J by 1 base. The CDR3 nucleotides are TGTGCCAGCAGTGAAGCCCTAGCGGGAGGATCCTACGAGCAGTACTTC. The encoded protein is CASSEALAGGSYEQYF. Filled out from reference TRBV2 and TRBJ2-7, the complete variable domain reads EPEVTQTPSHQVTQMGQEVILRCVPISNHLYFYWYRQILGQKVEFLVSFYNNEISEKSEIFDDQFSVERPDGSNFTLKIRSTKLEDSAMYFCASSEALAGGSYEQYFGPGTRLTVT.

The sample holds a few counts of this clone. CDR3 residues: CATSGRPGYEQYF. CDR3 DNA sequence: TGTGCCACCAGCGGACGCCCAGGGTACGAGCAGTACTTC. The chain recombines TRBV15 with TRBJ2-7, with D maybe TRBD1 (5 bases). V was trimmed by 5 bases and J by 4 bases, leaving 12 bases between them. The CDR3 has 13 amino acids. Per the germline V gene, CDR1 is LNHNV and CDR2 is YYDKDF (reference sequence).

The rearrangement links TRBV11-2 to TRBJ2-7, with 7 nucleotides matching TRBD2. From germline, CDR1 is SGHAT and CDR2 FQNNGV. Losses at the gene ends were 1 base for V and 2 bases for J; bases not matched to a gene: 5. This CDR3 has 15 amino acids. The CDR3 sequence: CASSLGGGSAYEQYF. The CDR3, as DNA: TGTGCCAGCAGCTTAGGAGGCGGGAGTGCCTACGAGCAGTACTTC.

In this sample, this clone turned up once. The chain has TRBV19 and TRBJ1-1, with a weak D call TRBD1 (5 bases). Per the germline V gene, CDR1 is LNHDA and CDR2 is SQIVND (reference sequence). V gave up 1 base and J gave up 2 bases, with 14 bases separating them. The CDR3 has 16 amino acids. The CDR3 DNA is TGTGCCAGTAGTATAGGATCGGGACGGACAAACACTGAAGCTTTCTTT. This sequence encodes CASSIGSGRTNTEAFF.

This sequence joins TRBV27 and TRBJ1-1; no firm D call. Trimming stripped 3 bases from V and 5 bases from J, with 16 bases between. Germline loops: CDR1 MNHEY, CDR2 SMNVEV (reference sequence). The CDR3 is 15 amino acids. As DNA, the CDR3 is TGTGCCAGCAGTTTGCAGCGGGGAGGGTGGACTGAAGCTTTCTTT. Translation: CASSLQRGGWTEAFF.

This clone was counted a single time. V gene TRBV4-3 combines with J gene TRBJ2-3; 7 nucleotides match TRBD2. V shed 8 bases and J 7 bases; nucleotides not matched to a gene: 12. Germline V gene sequence: CDR1 LGHNA, CDR2 YSLEER. CDR3 size: 14 residues. The CDR3, as DNA: TGCGCCAGCGCCGGGACTACCTCGCATAATACGCAGTATTTT. It encodes CASAGTTSHNTQYF.

This chain uses TRBV6-6 with TRBJ1-4; maybe TRBD1 (5 bases). The CDR3 length is 15 residues. The germline V and J ends were trimmed by 2 bases and 6 bases, with 13 bases remaining between them. CDR1 is MNHNY and CDR2 is SVGAGI in the germline V gene (reference sequence). In nucleotides, the CDR3 is TGTGCCAGCAGTTACGGTCAGGGTAGAGATGAAAAACTGTTTTTT. Translating it yields CASSYGQGRDEKLFF.

J is TRBJ1-5 and V is TRBV18; 9 positions match TRBD1. The V segment lost 3 bases and the J segment 6 bases; nucleotides outside the gene matches: 3. The CDR3 extends over 14 amino acids. Looked up from germline, CDR1 is KGHSH and CDR2 is LQKENI. The CDR3 sequence: CASSPGQGSQPQHF. The CDR3 DNA follows: TGTGCCAGCTCACCCGGACAGGGGAGTCAGCCCCAGCATTTT.

The chain couples TRBV4-3 to TRBJ1-1; perhaps TRBD1 as D (5 bases). From germline, CDR1 is LGHNA and CDR2 YSLEER. V was clipped by 4 bases and J by 4 bases, with 16 bases between them. The CDR3 runs 15 residues. The DNA of the CDR3 is TGCGCCAGCAGCCTTGGGCGACAGTCGGGCACTGAAGCTTTCTTT. Encoded protein: CASSLGRQSGTEAFF.

This clone was observed a few times. One base separates it from a far larger clone, so it is likely a read error. The sample carries other DNA sequences with the same CDR3. The J gene is TRBJ2-7, the V gene TRBV6-4; D perhaps matches TRBD1 (6 bases). The V and J ends lost 5 bases and 5 bases respectively, with 10 bases between them. The germline V gene encodes CDR1 MRHNA and CDR2 SNTAGT. This CDR3 has 12 amino acids. For the CDR3, the DNA is TGTGCCAGCAGTTACAACAGGGACGAGCAGTACTTC. Translation gives CASSYNRDEQYF.

The J gene is TRBJ1-2, the V gene TRBV4-3; TRBD1 is a possible D gene (5 bases). V was trimmed by 0 bases and J by 4 bases, leaving 12 bases between them. Germline lookup yields CDR1 LGHNA and CDR2 YSLEER. The CDR3 consists of 15 residues. CDR3 sequence reads: CASSQDRQGAYGYTF. The CDR3 DNA reads as TGCGCCAGCAGCCAAGATAGGCAGGGCGCCTATGGCTACACCTTC.

The V and J genes are TRBV4-2 and TRBJ2-3; D is unresolved. CDR3 length equals 15 residues. V was pared by 1 base and J by 3 bases, with 11 bases between. Germline V gene lookup returns CDR1 LGHNA and CDR2 YNFKEQ. The CDR3 protein is CASSQGTTDTDTQYF. The CDR3 DNA sequence: TGTGCCAGCAGCCAAGGGACGACCGATACAGATACGCAGTATTTT.